Listed below are T cell receptor beta chains from one sample, sequenced in a study of identifying expanded T cells in peripheral blood. Measured with immunoSEQ multiplex PCR; TCRdb has only the in-frame clones, and not every one. The sample carries 55,000 to 60,000 clones, about 92% recorded once. Sequences were obtained from blood. Receptors were obtained from a person between 18 and 69 years old in good health. The CDR3 runs from the conserved cysteine through the conserved F or W. The order of the fields is clone size, J gene, D gene, V gene, CDR3 length, CDR3 DNA, CDR3 protein. D genes are given only for firm matches. Expanded clones get a size class; other rows say once, few or many, or leave the size out.

- TRBJ1-5 - TRBV10-3 14 TGTGCCATCGGAGGGGAGGGCGGGCGTCAGCCCCAGCATTTT CAIGGEGGRQPQHF
- TRBJ1-4 - TRBV6-4 14 TGTGCCAGCGACGGGTTGAGAACTAATGAAAAACTGTTTTTT CASDGLRTNEKLFF
- TRBJ1-2 - TRBV6-5 14 TGTGCCAGCAGTTACACCTCCCCCCCCCATGGCTACACCTTC CASSYTSPPHGYTF
- TRBJ2-1 - TRBV6-5 12 TGTGCCAGCTTAGCGGATAACAATGAGCAGTTCTTC CASLADNNEQFF
- TRBJ2-2 - TRBV6-1 17 TGTGCCAGCAGTGGGGGCGGGGGCGCCACGAGAACCGGGGAGCTGTTTTTT CASSGGGGATRTGELFF
once TRBJ2-3 TRBD1 TRBV7-2 12 TGTGCCAGCAGCCCCCCGGGACAGACGCAGTATTTT CASSPPGQTQYF
- TRBJ2-1 - TRBV19 13 TGTGCCAGTAATATGAGGAAGGACAATGAGCAGTTCTTC CASNMRKDNEQFF
- TRBJ1-4 - TRBV29-1 11 TGCAGCGCCGAGCTATCGGAAAAACTGTTTTTT CSAELSEKLFF
once TRBJ2-7 TRBD1 TRBV6-6 14 TGTGCCAGCAGGTCCGGGACAGGGCTGTACGAGCAGTACTTC CASRSGTGLYEQYF
few TRBJ1-6 - TRBV19 15 TGTGCCAGTAGTAGGCACGGAGAGGGCGATTCACCCCTCCACTTT CASSRHGEGDSPLHF
- TRBJ2-1 TRBD2 TRBV7-8 14 TGTGCCAGCTTGGGACTAGCGGGAGTTGATGAGCAGTTCTTC CASLGLAGVDEQFF
- TRBJ2-1 - TRBV25-1 15 TGTGCCAGCAGTGACCGGCGGATAGGAGGCGATGAGCAGTTCTTC CASSDRRIGGDEQFF
- TRBJ2-2 - TRBV9 13 TGTGCCAGCCGCTCCGGGGGCACCGGGGAGCTGTTTTTT CASRSGGTGELFF
- TRBJ2-5 - TRBV19 13 TGTGCCAGTAGTATAGGAGGGGTTGGGGCCCAGTACTTC CASSIGGVGAQYF
- TRBJ1-2 - TRBV6-5 15 TGTGCCAGCAGTTACTCGAAGGGCTCCGTGGTTGGCTACACCTTC CASSYSKGSVVGYTF
- TRBJ2-5 TRBD1 TRBV7-8 16 TGTGCCAGCAGCTTAGACGAGGGGGCTGGCCAAGAGACCCAGTACTTC CASSLDEGAGQETQYF
- TRBJ2-6 - TRBV6-5 16 TGTGCCAGCAGTTACGCGTGGGGCTCAGGGGCCAACGTCCTGACTTTC CASSYAWGSGANVLTF
once TRBJ1-1 TRBD1 TRBV6-5 14 TGTGCCAGCAGGGCGGACAGGGGCGCGGCTGAAGCTTTCTTT CASRADRGAAEAFF
- TRBJ2-7 - TRBV7-2 15 TGTGCCAGCAGGTCGGCCACTGGGGGCCTCTACGAGCAGTACTTC CASRSATGGLYEQYF
- TRBJ2-1 TRBD2 TRBV9 14 TGTGCCAGCAGCGCCTCTAGCGGTTACAATGAGCAGTTCTTC CASSASSGYNEQFF
- TRBJ2-7 TRBD2 TRBV29-1 14 TGCAGCGTTGAAACCGGGGGGGCCGTCCACGAGCAGTACTTC CSVETGGAVHEQYF
- TRBJ1-1 - TRBV2 13 TGTGCCACCCATCCTCAGGGGAACACTGAAGCTTTCTTT CATHPQGNTEAFF
few TRBJ1-6 TRBD1 TRBV5-1 15 TGCGCCAGCAGCTTGGAGGGGGCCGATAATTCACCCCTCCACTTT CASSLEGADNSPLHF
few TRBJ1-1 - TRBV9 13 TGTGCCAGCAGCGTAGCGAGTGGCACTGAAGCTTTCTTT CASSVASGTEAFF
few TRBJ2-7 - TRBV14 15 TGTGCCAGCAGCCAAGAGGCAGCTGGAACCTACGAGCAGTACTTC CASSQEAAGTYEQYF
- TRBJ2-2 - TRBV7-6 16 TGTGCCAGCAGCTTATGGCCAACGACGAACACCGGGGAGCTGTTTTTT CASSLWPTTNTGELFF
- TRBJ2-3 TRBD1 TRBV11-2 15 TGTGCCAGCAGCTACGGGGACAGGGGTACAGATACGCAGTATTTT CASSYGDRGTDTQYF
- TRBJ2-3 TRBD2 TRBV5-1 20 TGCGCCAGCAGCTTGGACGCTAGCGGGGGGGCAACCCTAGGAACAGATACGCAGTATTTT CASSLDASGGATLGTDTQYF
- TRBJ2-1 - TRBV7-6 13 TGTGCCAGCAGCCCGAGACGGGGGGCGGAGCAGTTCTTC CASSPRRGAEQFF
- TRBJ1-1 - TRBV7-2 15 TGTGCCAGCAGCTTAGAAGGGGACTTCAACACTGAAGCTTTCTTT CASSLEGDFNTEAFF
- TRBJ1-2 - TRBV27 15 TGTGCCAGCAGCCTAGGGTGGCAGGGGTTGAGTGGCTACACCTTC CASSLGWQGLSGYTF
- TRBJ1-2 TRBD1 TRBV14 15 TGTGCCAGCAGCAGTCCAGGGGGCGATATCGGCGGCTACACCTTC CASSSPGGDIGGYTF
- TRBJ2-1 TRBD2 TRBV7-2 16 TGTGCCAGCAGCACTACTAGCGGGGGGGCCTGGAATGAGCAGTTCTTC CASSTTSGGAWNEQFF
- TRBJ2-3 TRBD2 TRBV7-2 18 TGTGCCAGCAGCCCAATGAGGACTAGCGGGGGGGGAACAGATACGCAGTATTTT CASSPMRTSGGGTDTQYF
- TRBJ1-6 - TRBV4-3 14 TGCGCCAGCAGCCAGGACAGCCAGAATTCACCCCTCCACTTT CASSQDSQNSPLHF
- TRBJ1-5 - TRBV28 14 TGTGCCAGCAGTTTCACAGCCCTCAATCAGCCCCAGCATTTT CASSFTALNQPQHF
- TRBJ2-2 - TRBV27 13 TGTGCCAGCAGTCAAACCTTCCCCGGGGAGCTGTTTTTT CASSQTFPGELFF
- TRBJ2-5 - TRBV7-3 13 TGTGCCAGCAGCCGCGGGCCCCAAGAGACCCAGTACTTC CASSRGPQETQYF
- TRBJ2-2 - TRBV11-2 13 TGTGCCAGCAGTTTAATCTACACCGGGGAGCTGTTTTTT CASSLIYTGELFF
once TRBJ1-1 - TRBV28 12 TGTGCCAGCAGTCTCCCTCAGGGACGAGCTTTCTTT CASSLPQGRAFF
once TRBJ2-3 - TRBV19 15 TGTGCCAGTAGTATAAAAGGGGCAGGCACAGATACGCAGTATTTT CASSIKGAGTDTQYF
- TRBJ1-1 - TRBV19 11 TGTGCCAGTAGTATCGGCTCTGAAGCTTTCTTT CASSIGSEAFF